This TCR beta chain was identified in a study of OX40 agonist ivuxolimab in advanced cancers. The CDR3 spans 16 residues. Trimming at V came to 4 bases and at J to 4 bases, leaving 5 bases not matched to a gene. Germline V CDR1 and CDR2: MNHNS, SASEGT. Method: immunoSEQ multiplex PCR; TCRdb's copy keeps in-frame clones and lacks some. The sample records under 25,000 clones, 73% being singletons. The clonotype was recovered from an adult with an advanced solid tumor such as melanoma, head and neck, liver or kidney cancer. The source was CD4+ or CD8+ T cells sorted from blood, collected in a trial of the OX40 agonist ivuxolimab. J is TRBJ2-3 and V is TRBV6-1, with 13 bases lining up with TRBD2. The CDR3 here is CASSVSLAGGSDTQYF. The CDR3 DNA is TGTGCCAGCAGTGTTTCACTAGCGGGAGGGTCAGATACGCAGTATTTT.